This passage covers 23 T cell receptor beta chains from one sample sequenced in a study of T cell clones after liver transplantation. Sequencing was performed with immunoSEQ multiplex PCR; in TCRdb, only in-frame clones are kept and a portion is missing. In the table there are 70,000 or so clones, roughly nine tenths of which are singletons. The starting material was CD4+ T cells from blood, obtained before liver transplant. The receptors shown here come from a human donor who received a liver transplant.

This sequence joins TRBV30 and TRBJ2-5; TRBD1 might be the D (6 bases). The CDR3 spans 14 residues. V lost 0 bases, J lost 3 bases, and 11 bases lay in between. CDR1 and CDR2 (germline): GTSNPN, SVGIG (reference sequence). CDR3 bases: TGTGCCTGGAGTGTTCGACAGGTTAAAGAGACCCAGTACTTC. This gives the protein CAWSVRQVKETQYF.

V and J are TRBV2 and TRBJ2-7; TRBD2 matches at 10 bases. The CDR3 contains 14 residues. Germline-derived CDR1 and CDR2 are SNHLY and FYNNEI. J was trimmed by 1 base and V by 11 bases; bases with no gene match: 8. The CDR3 sequence is CAGGTSAGSYEQYF. Written as DNA, the CDR3 is TGTGCCGGAGGGACTAGCGCAGGGTCCTACGAGCAGTACTTC.

The chain has TRBV6-4 and TRBJ2-1; the D is unclear. Trimming pared 3 bases from V and 7 bases from J, leaving 13 bases between. Germline CDR1 reads MRHNA; CDR2 reads SNTAGT. The CDR3 has 14 residues. CDR3 in amino acids: CASSEDSVRNEQFF. The DNA for the CDR3 is TGTGCCAGCAGTGAAGACTCCGTGAGGAATGAGCAGTTCTTC.

This chain joins TRBV30 and TRBJ2-7; 9 nucleotides match TRBD1. The CDR3 extends over 17 amino acids. CDR1 is GTSNPN and CDR2 is SVGIG in the germline V gene (reference sequence). The ends lost 3 bases at V and 1 base at J; junction bases unmatched: 13. The CDR3 is CAWSDEHWTGASYEQYF. Written as DNA, the CDR3 is TGTGCCTGGAGCGACGAACATTGGACAGGGGCATCCTACGAGCAGTACTTC.

This clone turned up a few times. The rearrangement links TRBV2 to TRBJ1-1, with D maybe TRBD1 (6 bases). Germline V lookup: CDR1 SNHLY, CDR2 FYNNEI. Trimming cost V 9 bases and J 6 bases, with 17 bases left between them. The CDR3 is 13 amino acids. The CDR3 DNA sequence: TGTGCCAGACAACTTGTGGGACAAGCTGAAGCTTTCTTT. It yields the protein CARQLVGQAEAFF.

The chain combines TRBV6-4 with TRBJ2-1, with 9 bases matching TRBD2. Germline V CDR1 and CDR2: MRHNA, SNTAGT. J gave up 6 bases and V 0 bases, and 3 bases lay outside the gene matches. The CDR3 contains 15 residues. The CDR3 nucleotides read TGTGCCAGCAGTGACTCGGGACTAGCATCCAATGAGCAGTTCTTC. Translated, it gives CASSDSGLASNEQFF.

The chain recombines TRBV11-3 with TRBJ2-5; D uncertain. Germline V gives CDR1 SGHNT, CDR2 YENEEA. The CDR3 is 16 residues long. V shed 1 base and J shed 5 bases, with 17 bases lying between them. This CDR3 is CASSLVGRDRSETQYF. CDR3 DNA sequence: TGTGCCAGCAGCTTAGTAGGGCGTGATCGGTCGGAGACCCAGTACTTC.

The rearrangement links TRBV6-5 to TRBJ2-3; either TRBD1 or TRBD2 may supply D (6 bases each). The CDR3 is 16 amino acids. Germline loops: CDR1 MNHEY, CDR2 SVGAGI. The V gene lost 3 bases and the J gene lost 8 bases, with 21 bases spanning the gap. CDR3 DNA sequence: TGTGCCAGCAGTTATACTAGAGAGGGGGGTGGCGGTACGCAGTATTTT. It yields the protein CASSYTREGGGGTQYF.

This chain connects TRBV5-1 to TRBJ2-7; no firm D call. Germline V lookup: CDR1 SGHRS, CDR2 YFSETQ. The CDR3 loop spans 12 amino acids. V dropped 1 base and J dropped 4 bases, with 6 bases sitting between them. The CDR3 reads CASSLLGYEQYF. The CDR3, as DNA: TGCGCCAGCAGCTTGCTCGGATACGAGCAGTACTTC.

CDR3 sequence (DNA): TGTGCCAGCAGTGATGGTGGGGGGGCTGGAAACACCATATATTTT. Translation gives CASSDGGGAGNTIYF. The chain recombines TRBV2 with TRBJ1-3; the D gene is possibly TRBD1 (5 bases). This CDR3 spans 15 amino acids. V lost 3 bases and J 2 bases, leaving 11 bases between the germline ends. Germline V gene data show CDR1 as SNHLY and CDR2 as FYNNEI. Drawing the rest from reference TRBV2 and TRBJ1-3, the complete variable domain is EPEVTQTPSHQVTQMGQEVILRCVPISNHLYFYWYRQILGQKVEFLVSFYNNEISEKSEIFDDQFSVERPDGSNFTLKIRSTKLEDSAMYFCASSDGGGAGNTIYFGEGSWLTVV.

The chain carries TRBV28 and TRBJ2-7; D perhaps matches TRBD1 (5 bases). CDR3 length: 12 amino acids. Germline CDR1 reads MDHEN; CDR2 reads SYDVKM. Trimming removed 6 bases from V and 6 bases from J, with 12 bases in between. The CDR3 DNA is TGTGCCAGCAGCAGACAGAACCGCGAGCAGTACTTC. Its protein product is CASSRQNREQYF.

This rearrangement joins TRBV9 to TRBJ1-3, with D uncertain. From germline, CDR1 is SGDLS and CDR2 YYNGEE. The ends were cut back, 0 bases at V and 4 bases at J, with 11 bases in the middle. The CDR3 has 15 residues. The CDR3 DNA follows: TGTGCCAGCAGCGTAGATCTTGCTGGAGGAAACACCATATATTTT. Protein: CASSVDLAGGNTIYF.

The chain carries TRBV15 and TRBJ2-5; a weak D match, TRBD1 (5 bases). This CDR3 is 13 amino acids long. The germline V gene has CDR1 LNHNV and CDR2 YYDKDF (reference sequence). The CDR3 protein is CASAPGRQETQYF. For the CDR3, the DNA is TGTGCATCAGCCCCAGGGCGGCAAGAGACCCAGTACTTC.

This clone was detected once. V gene TRBV2 combines with J gene TRBJ1-3; D not certain. CDR1 and CDR2 from the germline V gene are SNHLY and FYNNEI. V was clipped by 6 bases and J by 6 bases, with 9 bases between them. The CDR3 runs 12 residues. CDR3 sequence reads: CASSPAPNTIYF. CDR3 sequence (DNA): TGTGCCAGCAGCCCCGCCCCAAACACCATATATTTT.

V is TRBV7-9 and J is TRBJ2-1, with D hard to call. V was cut by 1 base and J by 9 bases, with 4 bases left in between. CDR1 is SEHNR and CDR2 is FQNEAQ in the germline V gene (reference sequence). The CDR3 length is 11 residues. This CDR3 reads CASSLGPEQFF. The DNA for the CDR3 is TGTGCCAGCAGCTTAGGTCCTGAGCAGTTCTTC.

The chain is built from TRBV9 and TRBJ1-2, with a possible D match to TRBD1 (6 bases). The CDR3 spans 15 residues. Germline CDR1 and CDR2: SGDLS and YYNGEE. V gave up 4 bases and J gave up 0 bases, with 13 bases separating them. The CDR3 DNA follows: TGTGCCAGCAGCAAGGGGGACACCGCTAACTATGGCTACACCTTC. Its protein product is CASSKGDTANYGYTF.

The chain recombines TRBV5-1 with TRBJ2-1, with D perhaps matching TRBD2 (6 bases). The CDR3 has 14 amino acids. The germline CDR1 and CDR2 sequences are SGHRS and YFSETQ. Trimming stripped 3 bases from V and 7 bases from J, with 14 bases between. The CDR3 region has the DNA TGCGCCAGCAGCTCGCTAGCGCGCGAGAATGAGCAGTTCTTC. Amino acid sequence: CASSSLARENEQFF.

The chain carries TRBV14 and TRBJ2-2, with a tentative D call TRBD1 (6 bases). Germline lookup yields CDR1 SGHDN and CDR2 FVKESK. The CDR3 covers 17 residues. Trimming removed 2 bases from V and 5 bases from J, with 18 bases in between. The CDR3 DNA follows: TGTGCCAGCAGCCAATACCGGGACACAGATGGTACCGGGGAGCTGTTTTTT. Translated: CASSQYRDTDGTGELFF. The complete variable domain, with remaining parts taken from reference TRBV14 and TRBJ2-2, reads EAGVTQFPSHSVIEKGQTVTLRCDPISGHDNLYWYRRVMGKEIKFLLHFVKESKQDESGMPNNRFLAERTGGTYSTLKVQPAELEDSGVYFCASSQYRDTDGTGELFFGEGSRLTVL.

The chain employs TRBV5-5 and TRBJ2-7, with unresolved D. This CDR3 is 16 amino acids long. V was cut by 0 bases and J by 2 bases, with 15 bases left in between. Germline V lookup: CDR1 SGHKS, CDR2 YYEKEE (reference sequence). The CDR3 protein is CASSLGSRAPPYEQYF. The CDR3 DNA reads as TGTGCCAGCAGCTTGGGCAGCCGTGCTCCCCCCTACGAGCAGTACTTC. Full variable domain (outside the CDR3, taken from reference TRBV5-5 and TRBJ2-7): DAGVTQSPTHLIKTRGQQVTLRCSPISGHKSVSWYQQVLGQGPQFIFQYYEKEERGRGNFPDRFSARQFPNYSSELNVNALLLGDSALYLCASSLGSRAPPYEQYFGPGTRLTVT.

This clone has just one count. The chain uses TRBV29-1 and TRBJ1-2, with D maybe TRBD1 (5 bases). This CDR3 contains 15 residues. V was clipped by 2 bases and J by 4 bases, with 17 bases between them. Germline-derived CDR1 and CDR2 are SQVTM and ANQGSEA. The DNA of the CDR3 is TGCAGCGTTGAATATTCAGGGCAGGGTGGCTATGGCTACACCTTC. This sequence encodes CSVEYSGQGGYGYTF.

The V and J genes are TRBV7-9 and TRBJ2-1; 10 positions match TRBD2. Trimming cost V 5 bases and J 4 bases; bases outside gene matches: 5. Germline-derived CDR1 and CDR2 are SEHNR and FQNEAQ (reference sequence). The CDR3 is made up of 15 amino acids. CDR3 loop: CASSKLAGFYNEQFF. CDR3 coding DNA: TGTGCCAGCAGCAAACTAGCGGGGTTTTACAATGAGCAGTTCTTC. Using reference TRBV7-9 and TRBJ2-1 for the parts outside the CDR3, the full variable domain is DTGVSQNPRHKITKRGQNVTFRCDPISEHNRLYWYRQTLGQGPEFLTYFQNEAQLEKSRLLSDRFSAERPKGSFSTLEIQRTEQGDSAMYLCASSKLAGFYNEQFFGPGTRLTVL.

This chain joins TRBV19 and TRBJ1-3; D ambiguous. The CDR3 is 15 amino acids. Deletions cut 2 bases from V and 1 base from J, with 9 bases between. The germline gives CDR1 LNHDA, CDR2 SQIVND (reference sequence). This CDR3 reads CASSIIAGSGNTIYF. The DNA of the CDR3 is TGTGCCAGTAGTATAATTGCGGGATCTGGAAACACCATATATTTT.

This chain uses TRBV5-6 with TRBJ1-2, with D possibly being TRBD1 (6 bases). Trimming removed 3 bases from V and 2 bases from J, with 14 bases in between. The CDR3 extends over 15 amino acids. Per germline, CDR1 SGHDT and CDR2 YYEEEE. The CDR3 here is CASSSELTGNYGYTF. CDR3 in DNA: TGTGCCAGCAGCTCGGAATTAACAGGGAACTATGGCTACACCTTC.